These T cell receptor beta chains were read from a single sample in a study of OX40 agonist ivuxolimab in advanced cancers. Method: immunoSEQ multiplex PCR; TCRdb's copy keeps in-frame clones and lacks some. This sample has tens of thousands of clones, with over 75% found just once. The source material was CD4+ or CD8+ T cells sorted from blood, sampled in a trial of the OX40 agonist ivuxolimab. The source of these receptors is an adult with an advanced solid tumor such as melanoma, head and neck, liver or kidney cancer. The CDR3 runs from the conserved cysteine through the conserved F or W.

V gene,CDR3 protein
TRBV5-4,CASSLEVRGRNSPLHF
TRBV7-9,CASSFGTGNQPQHF
TRBV9,CASSVGTVSSPLHF
TRBV7-9,CASSLGGISDGYTF
TRBV19,CASSAGGSSNQPQHF
TRBV5-1,CASSKTGGLQETEAFF
TRBV5-1,CASSSRGGLNEKLFF
TRBV10-1,CASKKGQATSYEQYF
TRBV19,CASRPGALSPSTDTQYF
TRBV2,CASKSGLATYEQYF
TRBV9,CASSRRGTGNTIYF
TRBV27,CASKTGGSWSQYF
TRBV18,CASSPPTAGQSSYGYTF
TRBV2,CASKYFSTYEQYF
TRBV5-8,CASSSQGARTEAFF
TRBV13,CASSPRQGSGEKLFF
TRBV19,CASSIEGRGYGGYTF
TRBV19,CASSIAWGEKLFF
TRBV4-3,CASSEGIPSRKQFF
TRBV4-2,CASSQGTETANYGYTF
TRBV5-1,CASSHGAPGGGTDTQYF
TRBV5-1,CASSLEPGRATNEKLFF
TRBV6-5,CASIDQERAFF
TRBV2,CASSAGQNSPLHF
TRBV5-1,CASSFQGDYGYTF
TRBV28,CASSSPAGTAYGYTF
TRBV18,CASSPGRSRNYGYTF
TRBV27,CASRQAGDSIYGYTF
TRBV7-2,CASSSPGQLNSPLHF
TRBV18,CASSPRPIQGGLAGNTIYF
TRBV18,CASSPRQGTYEQYF
TRBV19,CASNPQGSGELFF
TRBV9,CASSAEPRDRRYNEQFF
TRBV5-4,CASSFRGATVSYEQYF
TRBV19,CASSILRGHYSNQPQHF
TRBV6-5,CASSKHYRDAEAFF
TRBV5-4,CASSPGQQETQYF
TRBV10-3,CAISETGQGSYTGELFF
TRBV6-5,CASSFGRASGGYEQYF
TRBV5-6,CASSLATDRVRYGYTF
TRBV6-6,CASSSGTGGNEQYF
TRBV4-2,CASSQGSGGYGYTF
TRBV11-1,CASSFGGGAYTQYF
TRBV4-3,CASSLGESSYNEQFF
TRBV5-1,CASSADYTYEQYF
TRBV11-3,CASSLGQGKTEAFF
TRBV18,CASSPGTSRYTDTQYF
TRBV7-9,CASSSGREKLFF
TRBV6-1,CASSLRRADTQYF
TRBV5-1,CASSLRASSPTDTQYF
TRBV19,CASSLQGRGDYGYTF
TRBV30,CAWSSLGGPQHF
TRBV7-9,CASSLALDRDTQYF
TRBV12-5,CASGLGRERGREQYF
TRBV12-2,CASRLAGQGTNTEAFF
TRBV7-2,CASSSGAFYGYTF
TRBV5-4,CASRRDSSYEQYF
TRBV4-2,CASSQDVMHTGELFF
TRBV2,CASSQGQGLGYTF